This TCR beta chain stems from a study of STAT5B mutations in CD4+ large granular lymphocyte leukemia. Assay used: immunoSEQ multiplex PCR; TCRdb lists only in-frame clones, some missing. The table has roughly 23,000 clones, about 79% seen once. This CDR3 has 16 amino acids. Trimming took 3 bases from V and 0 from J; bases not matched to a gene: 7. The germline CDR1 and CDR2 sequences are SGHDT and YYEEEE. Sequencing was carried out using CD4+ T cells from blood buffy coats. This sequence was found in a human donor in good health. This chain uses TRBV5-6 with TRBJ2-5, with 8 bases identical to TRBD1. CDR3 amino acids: CASSYRTGYNQETQYF. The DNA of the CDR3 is TGTGCCAGCAGCTATAGGACAGGGTATAACCAAGAGACCCAGTACTTC.